This T cell receptor beta chain was recovered during a study of control samples from healthy donors and cancer patients. In germline, CDR1 is SGHKS, CDR2 YYEKEE (reference sequence). The CDR3 runs 11 residues. Using immunoSEQ multiplex PCR, the repertoire was profiled, and TCRdb retains in-frame clones only, with some absent. This sample has more than 100,000 clones; around 89% occur once, and the top ten carry over 15%. Comment on this clone: The junction differs from germline at one of its ends, possibly a read error.

The material sequenced was PBMCs. The sequence came from a man in his 60s with lung cancer. This chain uses TRBV5-5 with TRBJ2-7; 8 bases align to TRBD1. DNA for the CDR3: TGTGCCAGCAGCCCTATGACAGGGGCTTTTTTC. Translated: CASSPMTGAFF.